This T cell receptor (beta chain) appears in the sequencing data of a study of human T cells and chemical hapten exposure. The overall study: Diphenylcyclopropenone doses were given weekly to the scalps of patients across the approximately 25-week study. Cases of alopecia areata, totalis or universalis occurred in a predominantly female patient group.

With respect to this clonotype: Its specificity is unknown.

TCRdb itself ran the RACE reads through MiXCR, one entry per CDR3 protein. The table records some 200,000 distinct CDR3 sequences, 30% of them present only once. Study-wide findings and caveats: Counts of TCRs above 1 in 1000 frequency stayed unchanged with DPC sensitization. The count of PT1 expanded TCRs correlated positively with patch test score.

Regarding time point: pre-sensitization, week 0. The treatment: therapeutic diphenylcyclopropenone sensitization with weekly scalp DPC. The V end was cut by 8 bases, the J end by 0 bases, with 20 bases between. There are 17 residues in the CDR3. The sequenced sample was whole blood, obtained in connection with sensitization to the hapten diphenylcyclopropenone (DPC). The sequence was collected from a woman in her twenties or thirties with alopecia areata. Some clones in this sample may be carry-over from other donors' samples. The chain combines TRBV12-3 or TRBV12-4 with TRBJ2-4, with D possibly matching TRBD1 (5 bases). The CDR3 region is CASRYFDSTLAKNIQYF. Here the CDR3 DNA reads TGTGCCAGCCGGTACTTTGACAGTACCTTAGCCAAAAACATTCAGTACTTC.